These 27 T cell receptor beta chains share one sample of origin, sequenced in a study of T cell repertoires in cytomegalovirus infection. TCRdb recomputed calls from the reads with MiXCR, one row per CDR3 protein. In the table there are 450,000 to 650,000 distinct CDR3 sequences, around 27% of which are singletons. Sequenced material: PBMCs. These receptor sequences come from a human donor in good health (CMV status not recorded). Some clones in this sample may be carry-over from other donors' samples.

This chain uses TRBV6-2 or TRBV6-3 with TRBJ2-2; D call uncertain. V was trimmed by 7 bases and J by 4 bases, leaving 13 bases between them. The CDR3 spans 14 residues. Germline-derived CDR1 and CDR2 are MNHEY and SVGEGT. The CDR3 nucleotides are TGTGCCAGCACGTTCCTTAGCACCACCGGGGAGCTGTTTTTT. It is translated as CASTFLSTTGELFF.

The chain employs TRBV7-2 and TRBJ2-1; D possibly corresponds to TRBD2 (5 bases). The V end lost 5 bases, the J end lost 3 bases, and 20 bases lay between the germline ends. Germline V CDR1 and CDR2: SGHTA, FQGNSA. The CDR3 contains 17 residues. The CDR3 nucleotides read TGTGCCAGCAGCCCCTCAACTAGACCGTCGGGCTACAATGAGCAGTTCTTC. Protein: CASSPSTRPSGYNEQFF. Full variable domain (rest looked up from reference TRBV7-2 and TRBJ2-1): GAGVSQSPSNKVTEKGKDVELRCDPISGHTALYWYRQSLGQGLEFLIYFQGNSAPDKSGLPSDRFSAERTGGSVSTLTIQRTQQEDSAVYLCASSPSTRPSGYNEQFFGPGTRLTVL.

Only a few counts were recorded for this clonotype. The V call is TRBV27, the J call TRBJ2-7, with 7 bases matching TRBD2. The CDR3 runs 17 residues. Germline V CDR1 and CDR2: MNHEY, SMNVEV (reference sequence). The V and J ends lost 0 bases and 2 bases, in that order; junction bases with no gene match: 10. CDR3 in amino acids: CASSLSSGTQLAYEQYF. CDR3 in DNA: TGTGCCAGCAGTTTATCCAGCGGGACTCAACTTGCCTACGAGCAGTACTTC.

This chain links TRBV6-1 with TRBJ2-1, with 11 bases aligning to TRBD2. The CDR3 is made up of 14 amino acids. V shed 7 bases, J shed 7 bases, and the junction held 6 bases outside the gene matches. Germline V gene data show CDR1 as MNHNS and CDR2 as SASEGT. In DNA, the CDR3 is TGTGCCAGCAACGGACTAGCGGGTTGGAATGAGCAGTTCTTC. As protein: CASNGLAGWNEQFF.

This chain joins TRBV4-3 and TRBJ1-3; tentatively, D is TRBD1 (6 bases). The CDR3 has 15 amino acids. CDR1 is LGHNA, CDR2 YSLEER, per germline. Deletions cut 0 bases from V and 2 bases from J, with 8 bases between. For the CDR3, the DNA is TGCGCCAGCAGCCAAGAGGGGGCAACTGGAAACACCATATATTTT. As protein: CASSQEGATGNTIYF.

This clonotype was picked up a small number of times. This chain joins TRBV7-2 and TRBJ1-5; 7 nucleotides align to TRBD1. Trimming at V came to 2 bases and at J to 7 bases, leaving 5 bases not matched to a gene. In germline, CDR1 is SGHTA, CDR2 FQGNSA. CDR3 size: 14 residues. CDR3 DNA: TGTGCCAGCAGCTTAAAGGCAGGGGGACAGCCCCAGCATTTT. Translation: CASSLKAGGQPQHF. Supplemented by reference TRBV7-2 and TRBJ1-5, the full variable domain reads GAGVSQSPSNKVTEKGKDVELRCDPISGHTALYWYRQSLGQGLEFLIYFQGNSAPDKSGLPSDRFSAERTGGSVSTLTIQRTQQEDSAVYLCASSLKAGGQPQHFGDGTRLSIL.

V and J are TRBV27 and TRBJ1-1, with unresolved D. Germline CDR1 MNHEY, CDR2 SMNVEV (reference sequence). There are 13 residues in the CDR3. Trimming took 3 bases from V and 6 from J, leaving 11 bases between them. CDR3 nucleotides: TGTGCCAGCAGTTTCCGGGTTCACTCTGAAGCTTTCTTT. Translated: CASSFRVHSEAFF.

The rearrangement uses TRBV6-6 and TRBJ2-3, with 9 bases that match TRBD2. CDR1 and CDR2 from the germline V gene are MNHNY and SVGAGI (reference sequence). CDR3 length: 17 amino acids. After removal of 2 bases from V and 6 bases from J, the junction contained 12 bases not matched to a gene. The CDR3 region has the DNA TGTGCCAGCAGTTACATCCGCGTGGCGGGAGGGCCCGATACGCAGTATTTT. Translation: CASSYIRVAGGPDTQYF.

This chain connects TRBV12-3 or TRBV12-4 to TRBJ2-1; D may correspond to TRBD1 or TRBD2 (6 bases each). The V end lost 2 bases, the J end lost 2 bases, and 10 bases lay between the germline ends. The CDR3 consists of 15 residues. This CDR3 is CASSLRGDTYNEQFF. CDR3 DNA: TGTGCCAGCAGTTTAAGGGGGGATACCTACAATGAGCAGTTCTTC.

The table lists this clonotype with a few counts. The chain is built from TRBV2 and TRBJ1-2; D is perhaps TRBD1 (6 bases). From germline, CDR1 is SNHLY and CDR2 FYNNEI. The CDR3 spans 14 residues. Trimming removed 7 bases from V and 0 bases from J, with 12 bases in between. In DNA, the CDR3 is TGTGCCAGCAAGGAGGACAGATCTAACTATGGCTACACCTTC. This gives the protein CASKEDRSNYGYTF.

This clonotype was seen just once. The gene calls are TRBV28 and TRBJ2-7; 9 bases map to TRBD2. Germline CDR1 and CDR2: MDHEN and SYDVKM. V dropped 3 bases and J dropped 5; count of bases not matched to a gene: 11. The length of the CDR3 is 16 residues. The CDR3 region is CASSFFAGTSYHEQYF. The CDR3 DNA sequence: TGTGCCAGCAGTTTTTTCGCCGGGACTAGCTACCACGAGCAGTACTTC.

Comments on this clonotype: A much bigger clone sits one base away, suggesting this may be a read error. V gene TRBV28 combines with J gene TRBJ1-1, with unresolved D. The CDR3 runs to 14 residues. Trimming removed 2 bases at V and 1 base at J, with 8 bases between. Germline loops: CDR1 MDHEN, CDR2 SYDVKM. In nucleotides, the CDR3 is TGTGCCAGCAGTTTAGTCAGTCAGAACACTGAAGCTTTCTTT. It yields the protein CASSLVSQNTEAFF.

The chain couples TRBV6-6 to TRBJ1-1, with D unresolved. The CDR3 runs to 12 residues. CDR1 MNHNY and CDR2 SVGAGI come from the germline V gene (reference sequence). V was cut by 2 bases and J by 1 base, with 2 bases left in between. CDR3 amino acids: CASSYPNTEAFF. For the CDR3, the DNA is TGTGCCAGCAGTTACCCGAACACTGAAGCTTTCTTT.

This clonotype has a handful of counts. The V and J genes are TRBV20-1 and TRBJ2-4; a weak D match, TRBD2 (6 bases). Per germline, CDR1 DFQATT and CDR2 SNEGSKA (reference sequence). The CDR3 contains 16 residues. The V end lost 1 base, the J end lost 0 bases, and 13 bases lay between the germline ends. The CDR3 nucleotides are TGCAGTGCTAGAGGAGGAGGGCCCCTAGCCAAAAACATTCAGTACTTC. It yields the protein CSARGGGPLAKNIQYF.

The J gene is TRBJ1-1, the V gene TRBV7-2; tentative D call: TRBD1 (5 bases). CDR1 and CDR2 from the germline V gene are SGHTA and FQGNSA. The CDR3 has 17 residues. The V gene lost 6 bases and the J gene lost 1 base, with 21 bases spanning the gap. The CDR3 DNA reads TGTGCCAGCAGATATAATCCGAGAGGGGCCACGAACACTGAAGCTTTCTTT. This codes for CASRYNPRGATNTEAFF.

V usage is TRBV6-5 and J usage is TRBJ2-7; D is possibly TRBD1 or TRBD2 (6 bases each). Germline V gives CDR1 MNHEY, CDR2 SVGAGI. CDR3 size: 13 residues. V was shortened by 5 bases and J by 0 bases, with 8 bases between the two germline ends. CDR3 bases: TGTGCCAGCAGTAGGGGGGCCTCCTACGAGCAGTACGTC. Its translation is CASSRGASYEQYV.

The chain has TRBV6-1 and TRBJ2-6; 8 nucleotides line up with TRBD1. The CDR3 covers 18 residues. The germline gives CDR1 MNHNS, CDR2 SASEGT. V dropped 2 bases and J dropped 1; count of bases not matched to a gene: 7. The CDR3: CASSEKAGGKSGANVLTF. The CDR3 DNA follows: TGTGCCAGCAGTGAAAAGGCAGGGGGCAAATCTGGGGCCAACGTCCTGACTTTC.

This clonotype was detected many times. This chain links TRBV7-9 with TRBJ2-3; D is unclear. The CDR3 totals 14 residues. V was trimmed by 5 bases and J by 3 bases, leaving 12 bases between them. Germline CDR1 SEHNR, CDR2 FQNEAQ (reference sequence). The CDR3 nucleotides read TGTGCCAGCAGCCCCTCGGTTAGTACAGATACGCAGTATTTT. Translation: CASSPSVSTDTQYF. Combining the CDR3 with reference TRBV7-9 and TRBJ2-3 gives the whole variable domain DTGVSQNPRHKITKRGQNVTFRCDPISEHNRLYWYRQTLGQGPEFLTYFQNEAQLEKSRLLSDRFSAERPKGSFSTLEIQRTEQGDSAMYLCASSPSVSTDTQYFGPGTRLTVL.

The CDR3 region is CASSLEAGYNSPLHF. In DNA, the CDR3 is TGTGCCAGCAGCTTGGAAGCAGGGTACAATTCACCCCTCCACTTT. The chain employs TRBV5-6 and TRBJ1-6, with D perhaps matching TRBD1 (5 bases). The V and J ends lost 0 bases and 7 bases respectively, with 11 bases between them. The CDR3 length is 15 residues. Germline CDR1 SGHDT, CDR2 YYEEEE.

This rearrangement joins TRBV7-6 to TRBJ1-1; TRBD1 matches 11 bases. V lost 4 bases to trimming and J lost 6 bases; unmatched junction nucleotides: 4. CDR1 is SGHVS and CDR2 is FNYEAQ in the germline V gene. The CDR3 covers 14 residues. This chain's CDR3 is CASSSTGQGAEAFF. As DNA, the CDR3 is TGTGCCAGCAGCTCGACGGGACAGGGGGCTGAAGCTTTCTTT.

Ten or more counts support this clonotype. The chain couples TRBV7-2 to TRBJ2-5; D might be TRBD2 (5 bases). The length of the CDR3 is 13 residues. The germline gives CDR1 SGHTA, CDR2 FQGNSA. Trimming took 5 bases from V and 4 from J, leaving 11 bases between them. The CDR3 DNA is TGTGCCAGCAGCCCGAGCGGCCCAGAGACCCAGTACTTC. Protein: CASSPSGPETQYF.

A few counts support this clonotype. J is TRBJ1-4 and V is TRBV28; 8 bases align to TRBD1. Germline CDR1 and CDR2: MDHEN and SYDVKM. The CDR3 has 15 residues. The V segment lost 6 bases and the J segment 8 bases; nucleotides outside the gene matches: 11. CDR3 coding DNA: TGTGCCAGCAGACCCTCGACAGGGGCGGCCGAAAAACTGTTTTTT. This gives the protein CASRPSTGAAEKLFF.

This clonotype was recorded a few times. The chain has TRBV7-6 and TRBJ2-2; D is perhaps TRBD2 (5 bases). In germline, CDR1 is SGHVS, CDR2 FNYEAQ. The CDR3 length is 17 residues. Trimming took off 5 bases at V and 0 bases at J, with 16 bases between the two ends. In nucleotides, the CDR3 is TGTGCCAGCAGCAGCGGCGCAGCGTTACCGAACACCGGGGAGCTGTTTTTT. This sequence encodes CASSSGAALPNTGELFF.

This clonotype was detected a few times. V gene TRBV27 combines with J gene TRBJ2-1, with D possibly matching TRBD1 (6 bases). This CDR3 is 16 amino acids long. V shed 3 bases and J shed 8 bases, with 20 bases lying between them. Germline CDR1 and CDR2: MNHEY and SMNVEV (reference sequence). As DNA, the CDR3 is TGTGCCAGCAGTTTCAGGGGAAAAGGATACGGCGATGAGCAGTTCTTC. This gives the protein CASSFRGKGYGDEQFF.

This clonotype was picked up a small number of times. The chain is built from TRBV7-6 and TRBJ2-7; D may correspond to TRBD1 or TRBD2 (6 bases each). The CDR3 extends over 15 amino acids. CDR1 and CDR2 from the germline V gene are SGHVS and FNYEAQ. V dropped 2 bases and J dropped 7 bases, with 18 bases sitting between them. CDR3 region: CASSLTGAGLDEQYF. In nucleotides, the CDR3 is TGTGCCAGCAGCTTAACGGGGGCAGGGCTTGATGAGCAGTACTTC.

The chain uses TRBV6-5 and TRBJ1-4, with D tentatively TRBD1 (5 bases). Trimming shortened V by 0 bases and J by 8 bases, and 13 bases separated the two germline ends. The CDR3 is 15 amino acids. Germline assignment: CDR1 MNHEY and CDR2 SVGAGI. The CDR3 region has the DNA TGTGCCAGCAGTTACTCTCCTAGTTGGGGGGAAAAACTGTTTTTT. This encodes CASSYSPSWGEKLFF.

The chain uses TRBV7-7 and TRBJ2-5, with 10 bases identical to TRBD1. Trimming removed 5 bases from V and 0 bases from J; junction bases left unmatched: 6. The CDR3 spans 16 residues. Per the germline V gene, CDR1 is SSHAT and CDR2 is FNYEAQ (reference sequence). The CDR3 here is CASSVGDRGYQETQYF. The CDR3 nucleotides are TGTGCCAGCAGCGTGGGGGACAGGGGATACCAAGAGACCCAGTACTTC.